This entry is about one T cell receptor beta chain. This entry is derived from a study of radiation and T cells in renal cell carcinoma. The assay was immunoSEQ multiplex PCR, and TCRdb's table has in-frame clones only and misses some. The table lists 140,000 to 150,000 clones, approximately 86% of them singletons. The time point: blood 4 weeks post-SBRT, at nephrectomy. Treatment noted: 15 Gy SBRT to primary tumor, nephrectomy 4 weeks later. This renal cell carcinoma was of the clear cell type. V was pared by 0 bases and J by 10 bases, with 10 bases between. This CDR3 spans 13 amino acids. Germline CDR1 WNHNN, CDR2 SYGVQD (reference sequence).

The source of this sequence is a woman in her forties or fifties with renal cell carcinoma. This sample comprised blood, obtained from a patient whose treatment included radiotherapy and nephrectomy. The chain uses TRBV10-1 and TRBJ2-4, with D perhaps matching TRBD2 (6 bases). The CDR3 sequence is CASSESRAGIQYF. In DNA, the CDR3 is TGCGCCAGCAGTGAGTCACGGGCGGGAATTCAGTACTTC.